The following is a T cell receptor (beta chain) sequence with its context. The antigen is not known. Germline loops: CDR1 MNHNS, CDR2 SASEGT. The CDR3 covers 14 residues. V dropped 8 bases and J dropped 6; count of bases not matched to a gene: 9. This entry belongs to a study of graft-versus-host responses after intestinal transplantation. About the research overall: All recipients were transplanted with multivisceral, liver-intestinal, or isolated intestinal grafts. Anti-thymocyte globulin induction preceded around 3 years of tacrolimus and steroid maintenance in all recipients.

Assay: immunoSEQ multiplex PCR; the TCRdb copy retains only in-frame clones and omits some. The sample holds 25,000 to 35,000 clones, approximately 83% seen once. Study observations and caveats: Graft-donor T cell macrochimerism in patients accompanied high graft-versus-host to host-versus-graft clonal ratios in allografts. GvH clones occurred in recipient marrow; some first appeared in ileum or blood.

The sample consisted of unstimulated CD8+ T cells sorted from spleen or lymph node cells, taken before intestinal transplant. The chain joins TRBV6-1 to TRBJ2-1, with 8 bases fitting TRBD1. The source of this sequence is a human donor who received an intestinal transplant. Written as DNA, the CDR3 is TGTGCCAGCGAGCCGGGACAGGCGATCAATGAGCAGTTCTTC. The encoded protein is CASEPGQAINEQFF.